This T cell receptor beta chain is from a study of T cell repertoires and leukemia-associated antigens. Each CDR3 protein is one row after TCRdb ran MiXCR on the 5' RACE reads. This repertoire shows roughly 12,000 distinct CDR3 sequences, roughly 41% found once; its top ten account for roughly 30%. Germline V gives CDR1 DFQATT, CDR2 SNEGSKA (reference sequence). V was clipped by 0 bases and J by 2 bases, with 14 bases between them. The CDR3 loop spans 17 amino acids. Remarks on this clonotype: Its antigen is unknown.

The sequenced sample was CD3+ T cells sorted from blood and cultured. This TCR was recovered from a female donor in good health. The chain has TRBV20-1 and TRBJ2-6; no clear D. For the CDR3, the DNA is TGCAGTGCTAGAGAGTGGGGTGGGATAGCTGGGGCCAACGTCCTGACTTTC. It encodes CSAREWGGIAGANVLTF.